This passage covers 13 T cell receptor beta chains from one sample sequenced in a study of T cell repertoires in cytomegalovirus infection. TCRdb reprocessed the reads with MiXCR, giving one entry per CDR3 protein. The data hold about 180,000 distinct CDR3 sequences, with about a sixth observed a single time. Specimen: CD8+ T cells from PBMCs. Receptors originate from a human donor in good health (CMV status not recorded). Some clones in this sample may be carry-over from other donors' samples.

This chain links TRBV28 with TRBJ2-1, with D uncertain. Germline V gene data show CDR1 as MDHEN and CDR2 as SYDVKM. Trimming pared 3 bases from V and 7 bases from J, leaving 13 bases between. This CDR3 spans 14 amino acids. CDR3: CASSLENRVNEQFF. The CDR3 bases are TGTGCCAGCAGTTTGGAAAATAGGGTAAATGAGCAGTTCTTC.

The gene calls are TRBV6-5 and TRBJ2-3; perhaps TRBD1 as D (7 bases). The germline V gene encodes CDR1 MNHEY and CDR2 SVGAGI. Trimming stripped 1 base from V and 0 bases from J, with 14 bases between. The CDR3 consists of 17 residues. The CDR3 spells CASSYYKSGGSTDTQYF. The CDR3 DNA reads TGTGCCAGCAGTTACTACAAATCAGGGGGGAGCACAGATACGCAGTATTTT.

In its sample, this clonotype was seen a few times. The chain couples TRBV6-2 or TRBV6-3 to TRBJ2-3; 13 positions match TRBD2. J was trimmed by 4 bases and V by 5 bases; bases with no gene match: 3. The germline CDR1 and CDR2 sequences are MNHEY and SVGEGT. The CDR3 extends over 15 amino acids. CDR3 sequence reads: CASSRGTSGADTQYF. CDR3 DNA sequence: TGTGCCAGCAGTCGCGGGACTAGCGGGGCAGATACGCAGTATTTT.

This clonotype showed up just a few times. This chain joins TRBV2 and TRBJ1-2; TRBD1 is a possible D gene (6 bases). The V gene's germline CDR1 is SNHLY and CDR2 FYNNEI. With 1 base removed from V and 10 bases from J, the gap between germline ends came to 25 bases. The CDR3 is made up of 17 amino acids. The CDR3 DNA follows: TGTGCCAGCAGTGAAGTGGGGAGGGGGGCGAGTGGCTCTTCCTACACCTTC. It is translated as CASSEVGRGASGSSYTF.

The rearrangement joins TRBV7-8 to TRBJ2-3; TRBD1 might be the D (6 bases). V lost 4 bases and J lost 4, with 15 bases in between. Germline-derived CDR1 and CDR2 are SGHVS and FQNEAQ. The CDR3 runs to 15 residues. The CDR3: CASSYHQGPSDTQYF. In DNA, the CDR3 is TGTGCCAGCAGCTATCATCAGGGGCCCTCAGATACGCAGTATTTT.

The V and J genes are TRBV7-9 and TRBJ1-2; D uncertain. Trimming left V 0 bases short and J 8 bases short, with 7 bases between. The CDR3 has 12 residues. CDR1 SEHNR and CDR2 FQNEAQ come from the germline V gene (reference sequence). The CDR3 nucleotides read TGTGCCAGCAGCTTAGCCCCTGAGGGCTACACCTTC. Translating it yields CASSLAPEGYTF.

The chain's CDR3 is CASSQDEDSLSYEQYF. As DNA, the CDR3 is TGCGCCAGCAGCCAAGACGAGGATTCCCTCTCCTACGAGCAGTACTTC. The V gene is TRBV4-3, the J gene TRBJ2-7; D not certain. Germline CDR1 and CDR2: LGHNA and YSLEER. The length of the CDR3 is 16 residues. Trimming shortened V by 0 bases and J by 0 bases, and 12 bases separated the two germline ends.

This clonotype came up a few times. This chain connects TRBV6-5 to TRBJ2-1; 9 positions agree with TRBD2. Looked up from germline, CDR1 is MNHEY and CDR2 is SVGAGI. Trimming removed 7 bases from V and 8 bases from J; junction bases left unmatched: 9. This CDR3 contains 14 residues. CDR3 protein: CASTGELAGYEQFF. The CDR3 DNA is TGTGCCAGCACTGGCGAGCTAGCGGGGTATGAGCAGTTCTTC.

There are a few counts of this clonotype. This sequence joins TRBV5-5 and TRBJ2-1, with a weak D call TRBD2 (7 bases). Per germline, CDR1 SGHKS and CDR2 YYEKEE (reference sequence). The CDR3 is made up of 17 amino acids. V lost 7 bases, J lost 0 bases, and 20 bases lay in between. The CDR3 loop is CASDRQSGGPSYNEQFF. The CDR3 DNA is TGTGCCAGCGATCGTCAATCCGGGGGGCCCTCCTACAATGAGCAGTTCTTC.

This clonotype showed up just a few times. This sequence joins TRBV6-6 and TRBJ2-6, with D maybe TRBD2 (6 bases). The V end was cut by 6 bases, the J end by 4 bases, with 13 bases between. The germline V gene encodes CDR1 MNHNY and CDR2 SVGAGI (reference sequence). The CDR3 length is 15 residues. Here the CDR3 DNA reads TGTGCCAGCAGACCTATCGGGGGAGGGGCCAACGTCCTGACTTTC. As protein: CASRPIGGGANVLTF.

The gene calls are TRBV7-8 and TRBJ2-3; TRBD2 agrees at 8 bases. The CDR3 has 14 amino acids. CDR1 SGHVS and CDR2 FQNEAQ come from the germline V gene. V shed 5 bases, J shed 1 base, and the junction held 2 bases outside the gene matches. CDR3 sequence reads: CASSQGLGTDTQYF. The CDR3 DNA follows: TGTGCCAGCAGCCAGGGACTAGGCACAGATACGCAGTATTTT.

The genes are TRBV7-6 and TRBJ2-3, with 9 bases lining up with TRBD1. CDR1 SGHVS and CDR2 FNYEAQ come from the germline V gene. After removal of 5 bases from V and 2 bases from J, the junction contained 2 bases not matched to a gene. The CDR3 sequence is 14 residues long. The CDR3 loop reads CASSDRGATDTQYF. Here the CDR3 DNA reads TGTGCCAGCAGCGACAGGGGGGCCACAGATACGCAGTATTTT.

This clonotype was seen more than once but under ten times. This chain connects TRBV4-1 to TRBJ2-3; the D gene is possibly TRBD1 (5 bases). Germline V CDR1 and CDR2: MGHRA, YSYEKL. Trimming took 2 bases from V and 4 from J, leaving 10 bases between them. The CDR3 is 14 amino acids. CDR3: CASSQTTGPDTQYF. DNA of the CDR3: TGCGCCAGCAGCCAAACAACAGGTCCAGATACGCAGTATTTT.